This TCR beta chain originates from a study of T cells after yellow fever vaccination. TCRdb re-derived calls from the 5' RACE reads in MiXCR, one entry per CDR3 protein. The sample shows hundreds of thousands of distinct CDR3 sequences, 8.7% of them seen only once. This clonotype was counted only a few times. The CDR3 runs to 15 residues. Germline V CDR1 and CDR2: MNHEY, SVGEGT. The ends lost 0 bases at V and 2 bases at J; junction bases unmatched: 3. This sequence was found in a man aged 18 to 35 who received the YFV17D yellow fever vaccine. Source: PBMCs, taken on the day of the first yellow fever vaccination. The chain couples TRBV6-2 or TRBV6-3 to TRBJ2-7; 8 bases fit TRBD2. The CDR3 sequence: CASSYSAGGPYEQYV. For the CDR3, the DNA is TGTGCCAGCAGTTACTCTGCGGGGGGCCCCTACGAGCAGTACGTC.